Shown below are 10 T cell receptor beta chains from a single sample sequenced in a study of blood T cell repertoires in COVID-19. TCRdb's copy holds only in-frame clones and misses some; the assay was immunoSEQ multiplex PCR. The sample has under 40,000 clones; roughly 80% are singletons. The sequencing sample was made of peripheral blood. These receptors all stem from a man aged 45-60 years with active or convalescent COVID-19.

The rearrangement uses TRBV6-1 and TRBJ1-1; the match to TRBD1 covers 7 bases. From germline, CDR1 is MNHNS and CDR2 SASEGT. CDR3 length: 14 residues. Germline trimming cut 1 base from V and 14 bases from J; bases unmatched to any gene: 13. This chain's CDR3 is CASSEGGQVVRIFF. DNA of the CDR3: TGTGCCAGCAGTGAAGGAGGACAGGTTGTAAGAATATTCTTT.

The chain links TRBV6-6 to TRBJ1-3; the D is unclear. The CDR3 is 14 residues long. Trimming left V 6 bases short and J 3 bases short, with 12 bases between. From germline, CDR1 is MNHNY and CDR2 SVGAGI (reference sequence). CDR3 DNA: TGTGCCAGCAGCCTTAACGGGGATGGAAACACCATATATTTT. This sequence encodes CASSLNGDGNTIYF.

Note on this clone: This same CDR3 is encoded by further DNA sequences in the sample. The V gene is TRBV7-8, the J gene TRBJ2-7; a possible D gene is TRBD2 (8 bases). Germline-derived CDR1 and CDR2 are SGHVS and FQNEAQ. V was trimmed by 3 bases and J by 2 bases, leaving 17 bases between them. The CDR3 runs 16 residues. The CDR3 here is CASSFRGGGGTYEQYF. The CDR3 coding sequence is TGTGCCAGCAGCTTCCGAGGGGGCGGGGGGACCTACGAGCAGTACTTC. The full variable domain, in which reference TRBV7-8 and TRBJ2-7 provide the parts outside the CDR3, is GAGVSQSPRYKVAKRGQDVALRCDPISGHVSLFWYQQALGQGPEFLTYFQNEAQLDKSGLPSDRFFAERPEGSVSTLKIQRTQQEDSAVYLCASSFRGGGGTYEQYFGPGTRLTVT.

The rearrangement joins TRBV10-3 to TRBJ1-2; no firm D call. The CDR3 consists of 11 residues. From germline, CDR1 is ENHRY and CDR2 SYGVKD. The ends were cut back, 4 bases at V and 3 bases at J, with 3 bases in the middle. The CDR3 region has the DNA TGTGCCATCAGTGTAGACTATGGCTACACCTTC. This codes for CAISVDYGYTF.

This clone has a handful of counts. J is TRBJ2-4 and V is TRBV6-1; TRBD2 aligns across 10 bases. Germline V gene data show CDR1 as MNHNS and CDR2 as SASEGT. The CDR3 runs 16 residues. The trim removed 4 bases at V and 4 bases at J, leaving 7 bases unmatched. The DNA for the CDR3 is TGTGCCAGCAGTGTACTTAGCGGGGGGAGGAAAAACATTCAGTACTTC. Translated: CASSVLSGGRKNIQYF.

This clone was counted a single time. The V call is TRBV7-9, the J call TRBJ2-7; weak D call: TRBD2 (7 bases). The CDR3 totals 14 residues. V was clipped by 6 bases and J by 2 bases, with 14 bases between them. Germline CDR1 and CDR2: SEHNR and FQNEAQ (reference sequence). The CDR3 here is CASRGGAGAYEQYF. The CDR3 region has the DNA TGTGCCAGCAGAGGGGGTGCGGGGGCCTACGAGCAGTACTTC.

CDR3 nucleotide sequence: TGTGCCAGCAGCCAATCGAGTTACAACTATGGCTACACCTTC. Its protein product is CASSQSSYNYGYTF. The chain uses TRBV3-1 (or the pseudogene TRBV3-2) and TRBJ1-2; unclear D gene. Germline V CDR1 and CDR2: LGHDT, YNNKEL (reference sequence). The CDR3 has 14 amino acids. V dropped 2 bases and J dropped 2 bases, with 9 bases sitting between them.

The CDR3 DNA follows: TGTGCCAGCAGCCACCCGGCAGGGGGCACTGAAGCTTTCTTT. It specifies CASSHPAGGTEAFF. The chain has TRBV7-2 and TRBJ1-1; 7 nucleotides agree with TRBD1. Germline trimming cut 5 bases from V and 4 bases from J; bases unmatched to any gene: 7. Germline lookup yields CDR1 SGHTA and CDR2 FQGNSA. The CDR3 is 14 amino acids.

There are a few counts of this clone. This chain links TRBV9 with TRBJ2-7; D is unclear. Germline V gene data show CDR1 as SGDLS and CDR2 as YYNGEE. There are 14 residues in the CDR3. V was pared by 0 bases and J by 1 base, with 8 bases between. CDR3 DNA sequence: TGTGCCAGCAGCGTAGGATACAATTCCTACGAGCAGTACTTC. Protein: CASSVGYNSYEQYF. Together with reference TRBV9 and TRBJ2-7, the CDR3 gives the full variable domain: DSGVTQTPKHLITATGQRVTLRCSPRSGDLSVYWYQQSLDQGLQFLIQYYNGEERAKGNILERFSAQQFPDLHSELNLSSLELGDSALYFCASSVGYNSYEQYFGPGTRLTVT.

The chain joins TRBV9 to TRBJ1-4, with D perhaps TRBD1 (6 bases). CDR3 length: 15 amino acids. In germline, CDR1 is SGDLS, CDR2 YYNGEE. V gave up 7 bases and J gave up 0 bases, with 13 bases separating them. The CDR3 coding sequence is TGTGCCAGCGGTCCGGGACACTCAACTAATGAAAAACTGTTTTTT. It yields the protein CASGPGHSTNEKLFF.